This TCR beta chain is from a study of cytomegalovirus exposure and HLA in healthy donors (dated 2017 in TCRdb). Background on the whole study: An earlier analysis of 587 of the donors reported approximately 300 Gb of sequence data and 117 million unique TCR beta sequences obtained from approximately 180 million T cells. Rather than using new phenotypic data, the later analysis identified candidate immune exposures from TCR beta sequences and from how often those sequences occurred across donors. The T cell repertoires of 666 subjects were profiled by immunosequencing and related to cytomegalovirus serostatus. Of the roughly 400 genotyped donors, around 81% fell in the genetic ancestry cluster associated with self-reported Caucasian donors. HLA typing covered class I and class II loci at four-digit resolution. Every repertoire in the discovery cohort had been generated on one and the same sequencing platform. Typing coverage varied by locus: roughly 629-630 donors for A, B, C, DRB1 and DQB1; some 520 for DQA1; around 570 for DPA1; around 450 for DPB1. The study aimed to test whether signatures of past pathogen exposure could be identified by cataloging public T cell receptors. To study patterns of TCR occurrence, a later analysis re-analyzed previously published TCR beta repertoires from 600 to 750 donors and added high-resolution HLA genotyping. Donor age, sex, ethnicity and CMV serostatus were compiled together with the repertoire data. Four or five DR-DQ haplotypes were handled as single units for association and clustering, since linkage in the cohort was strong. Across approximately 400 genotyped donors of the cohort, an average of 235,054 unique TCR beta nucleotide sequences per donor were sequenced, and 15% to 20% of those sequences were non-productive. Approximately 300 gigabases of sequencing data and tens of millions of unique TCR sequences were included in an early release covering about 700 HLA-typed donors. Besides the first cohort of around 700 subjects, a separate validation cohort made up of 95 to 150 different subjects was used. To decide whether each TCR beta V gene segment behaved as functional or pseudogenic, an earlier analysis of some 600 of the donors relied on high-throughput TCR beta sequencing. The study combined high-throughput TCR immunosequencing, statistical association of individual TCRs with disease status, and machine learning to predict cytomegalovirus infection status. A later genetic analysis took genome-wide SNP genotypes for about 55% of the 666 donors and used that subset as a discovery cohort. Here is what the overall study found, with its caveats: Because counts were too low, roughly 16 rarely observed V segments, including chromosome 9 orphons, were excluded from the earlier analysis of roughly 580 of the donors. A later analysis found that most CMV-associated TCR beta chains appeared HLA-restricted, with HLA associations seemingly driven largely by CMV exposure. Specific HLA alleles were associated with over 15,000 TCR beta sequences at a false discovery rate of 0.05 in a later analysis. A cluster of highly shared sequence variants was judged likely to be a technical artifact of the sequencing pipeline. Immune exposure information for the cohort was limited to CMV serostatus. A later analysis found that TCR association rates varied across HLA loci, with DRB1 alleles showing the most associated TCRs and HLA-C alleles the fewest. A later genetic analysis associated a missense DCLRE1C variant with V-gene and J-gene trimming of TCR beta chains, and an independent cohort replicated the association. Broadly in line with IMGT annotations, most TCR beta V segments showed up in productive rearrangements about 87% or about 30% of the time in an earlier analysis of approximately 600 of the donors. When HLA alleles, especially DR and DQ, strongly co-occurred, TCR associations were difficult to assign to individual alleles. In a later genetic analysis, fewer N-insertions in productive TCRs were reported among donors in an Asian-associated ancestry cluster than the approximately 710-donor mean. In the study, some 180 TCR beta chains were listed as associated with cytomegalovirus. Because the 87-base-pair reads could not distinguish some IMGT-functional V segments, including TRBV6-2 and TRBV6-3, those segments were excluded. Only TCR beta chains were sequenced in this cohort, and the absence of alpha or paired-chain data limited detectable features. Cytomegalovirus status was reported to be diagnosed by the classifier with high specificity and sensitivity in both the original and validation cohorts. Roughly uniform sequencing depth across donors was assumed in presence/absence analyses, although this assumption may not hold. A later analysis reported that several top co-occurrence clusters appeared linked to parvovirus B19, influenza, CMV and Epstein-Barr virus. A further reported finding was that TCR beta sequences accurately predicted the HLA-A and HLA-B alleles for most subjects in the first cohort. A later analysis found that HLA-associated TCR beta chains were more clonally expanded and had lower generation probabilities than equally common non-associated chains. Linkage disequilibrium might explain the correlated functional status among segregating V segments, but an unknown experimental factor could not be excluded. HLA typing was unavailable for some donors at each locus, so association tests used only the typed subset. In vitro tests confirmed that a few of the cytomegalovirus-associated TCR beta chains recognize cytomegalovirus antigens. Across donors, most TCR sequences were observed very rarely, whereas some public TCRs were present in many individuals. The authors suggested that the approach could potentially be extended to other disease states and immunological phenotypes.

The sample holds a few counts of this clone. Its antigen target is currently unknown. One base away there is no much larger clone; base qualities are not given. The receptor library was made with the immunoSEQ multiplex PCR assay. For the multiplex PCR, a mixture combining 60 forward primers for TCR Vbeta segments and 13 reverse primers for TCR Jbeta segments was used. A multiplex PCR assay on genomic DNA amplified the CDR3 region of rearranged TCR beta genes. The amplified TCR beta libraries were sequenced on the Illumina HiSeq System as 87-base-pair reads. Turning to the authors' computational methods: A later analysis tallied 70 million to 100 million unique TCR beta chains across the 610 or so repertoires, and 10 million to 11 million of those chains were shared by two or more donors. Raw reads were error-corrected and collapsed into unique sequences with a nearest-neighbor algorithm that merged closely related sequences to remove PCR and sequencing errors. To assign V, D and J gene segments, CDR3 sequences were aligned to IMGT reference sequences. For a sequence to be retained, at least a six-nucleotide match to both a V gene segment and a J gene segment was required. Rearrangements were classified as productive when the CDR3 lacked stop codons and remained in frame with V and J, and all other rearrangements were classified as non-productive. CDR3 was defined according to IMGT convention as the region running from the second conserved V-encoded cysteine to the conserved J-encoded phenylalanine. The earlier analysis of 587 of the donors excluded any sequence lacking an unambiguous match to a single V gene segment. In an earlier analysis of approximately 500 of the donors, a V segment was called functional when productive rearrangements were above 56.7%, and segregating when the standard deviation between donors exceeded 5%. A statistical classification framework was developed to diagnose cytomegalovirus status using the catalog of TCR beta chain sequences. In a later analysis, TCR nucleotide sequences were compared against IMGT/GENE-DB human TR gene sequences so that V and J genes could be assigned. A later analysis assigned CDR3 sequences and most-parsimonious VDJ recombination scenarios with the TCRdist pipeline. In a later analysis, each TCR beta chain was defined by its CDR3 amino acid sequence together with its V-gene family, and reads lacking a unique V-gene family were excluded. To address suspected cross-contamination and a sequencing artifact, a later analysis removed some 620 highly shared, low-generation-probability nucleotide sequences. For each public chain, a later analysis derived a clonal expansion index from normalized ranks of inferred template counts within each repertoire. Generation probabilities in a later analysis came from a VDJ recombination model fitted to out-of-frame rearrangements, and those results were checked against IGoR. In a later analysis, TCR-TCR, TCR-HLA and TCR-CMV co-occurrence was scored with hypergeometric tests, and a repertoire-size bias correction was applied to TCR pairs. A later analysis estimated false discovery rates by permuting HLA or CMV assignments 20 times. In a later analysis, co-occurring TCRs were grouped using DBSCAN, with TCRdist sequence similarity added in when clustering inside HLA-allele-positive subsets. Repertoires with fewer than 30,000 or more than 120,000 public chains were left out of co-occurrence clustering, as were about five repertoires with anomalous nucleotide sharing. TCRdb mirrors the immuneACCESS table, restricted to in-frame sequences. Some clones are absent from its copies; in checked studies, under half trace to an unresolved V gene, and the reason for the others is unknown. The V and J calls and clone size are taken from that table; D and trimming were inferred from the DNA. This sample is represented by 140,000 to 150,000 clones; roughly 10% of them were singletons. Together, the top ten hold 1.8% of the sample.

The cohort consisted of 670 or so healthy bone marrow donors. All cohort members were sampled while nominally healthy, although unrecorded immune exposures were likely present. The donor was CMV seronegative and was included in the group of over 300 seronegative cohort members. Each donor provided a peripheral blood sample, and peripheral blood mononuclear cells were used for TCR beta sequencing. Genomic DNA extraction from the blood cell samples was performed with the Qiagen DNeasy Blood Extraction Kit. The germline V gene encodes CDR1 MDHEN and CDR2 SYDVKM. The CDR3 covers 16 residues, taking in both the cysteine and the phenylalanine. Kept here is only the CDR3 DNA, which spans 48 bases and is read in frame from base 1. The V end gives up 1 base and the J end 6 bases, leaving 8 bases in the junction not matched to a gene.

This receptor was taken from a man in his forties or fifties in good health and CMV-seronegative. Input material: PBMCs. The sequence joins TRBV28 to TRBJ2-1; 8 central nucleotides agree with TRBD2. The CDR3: CASSLSRGSGGNEQFF. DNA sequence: TGTGCCAGCAGTTTATCCCGGGGCAGCGGGGGCAATGAGCAGTTCTTC.